This T cell receptor beta chain appears in the sequencing data of a study of T cells in Graves' hyperthyroidism and ophthalmopathy. In the study overall: Before treatment of any kind, peripheral blood was taken at initial diagnosis. Study-level results: Ophthalmopathy could be told apart from stable hyperthyroidism with a 13 V-J model.

Disease duration was under 3 months in the ophthalmopathy patients, who also had a Clinical Activity Score of at least 3 and a NOSPECS grade of at least 4. Amplified regions were TCR beta CDR3 sequences from RNA transcripts. The HTBI primer set drove a first-round RT-PCR of the TCR CDR3. TCRdb re-called the multiplex PCR reads through MiXCR, storing one row per CDR3 protein. The repertoire includes approximately 600,000 distinct CDR3 sequences, around 21% of them detected once, and 34% sits in the top ten. About this clonotype itself: Antigen specificity is unknown.

The sample comprised blood. The receptor was derived from a man aged 25 to 40 with Graves' ophthalmopathy.

The CDR3 sequence is CASSSAATLHEQFF. The CDR3 DNA reads TGTGCCAGCAGCTCGGCGGCTACTCTCCATGAGCAGTTCTTC. The J gene is TRBJ2-1, the V gene TRBV13, with D uncertain. The CDR3 contains 14 residues. Germline assignment: CDR1 PRHDT and CDR2 FYEKMQ (reference sequence). V was cut by 4 bases and J by 8 bases, with 15 bases left in between.